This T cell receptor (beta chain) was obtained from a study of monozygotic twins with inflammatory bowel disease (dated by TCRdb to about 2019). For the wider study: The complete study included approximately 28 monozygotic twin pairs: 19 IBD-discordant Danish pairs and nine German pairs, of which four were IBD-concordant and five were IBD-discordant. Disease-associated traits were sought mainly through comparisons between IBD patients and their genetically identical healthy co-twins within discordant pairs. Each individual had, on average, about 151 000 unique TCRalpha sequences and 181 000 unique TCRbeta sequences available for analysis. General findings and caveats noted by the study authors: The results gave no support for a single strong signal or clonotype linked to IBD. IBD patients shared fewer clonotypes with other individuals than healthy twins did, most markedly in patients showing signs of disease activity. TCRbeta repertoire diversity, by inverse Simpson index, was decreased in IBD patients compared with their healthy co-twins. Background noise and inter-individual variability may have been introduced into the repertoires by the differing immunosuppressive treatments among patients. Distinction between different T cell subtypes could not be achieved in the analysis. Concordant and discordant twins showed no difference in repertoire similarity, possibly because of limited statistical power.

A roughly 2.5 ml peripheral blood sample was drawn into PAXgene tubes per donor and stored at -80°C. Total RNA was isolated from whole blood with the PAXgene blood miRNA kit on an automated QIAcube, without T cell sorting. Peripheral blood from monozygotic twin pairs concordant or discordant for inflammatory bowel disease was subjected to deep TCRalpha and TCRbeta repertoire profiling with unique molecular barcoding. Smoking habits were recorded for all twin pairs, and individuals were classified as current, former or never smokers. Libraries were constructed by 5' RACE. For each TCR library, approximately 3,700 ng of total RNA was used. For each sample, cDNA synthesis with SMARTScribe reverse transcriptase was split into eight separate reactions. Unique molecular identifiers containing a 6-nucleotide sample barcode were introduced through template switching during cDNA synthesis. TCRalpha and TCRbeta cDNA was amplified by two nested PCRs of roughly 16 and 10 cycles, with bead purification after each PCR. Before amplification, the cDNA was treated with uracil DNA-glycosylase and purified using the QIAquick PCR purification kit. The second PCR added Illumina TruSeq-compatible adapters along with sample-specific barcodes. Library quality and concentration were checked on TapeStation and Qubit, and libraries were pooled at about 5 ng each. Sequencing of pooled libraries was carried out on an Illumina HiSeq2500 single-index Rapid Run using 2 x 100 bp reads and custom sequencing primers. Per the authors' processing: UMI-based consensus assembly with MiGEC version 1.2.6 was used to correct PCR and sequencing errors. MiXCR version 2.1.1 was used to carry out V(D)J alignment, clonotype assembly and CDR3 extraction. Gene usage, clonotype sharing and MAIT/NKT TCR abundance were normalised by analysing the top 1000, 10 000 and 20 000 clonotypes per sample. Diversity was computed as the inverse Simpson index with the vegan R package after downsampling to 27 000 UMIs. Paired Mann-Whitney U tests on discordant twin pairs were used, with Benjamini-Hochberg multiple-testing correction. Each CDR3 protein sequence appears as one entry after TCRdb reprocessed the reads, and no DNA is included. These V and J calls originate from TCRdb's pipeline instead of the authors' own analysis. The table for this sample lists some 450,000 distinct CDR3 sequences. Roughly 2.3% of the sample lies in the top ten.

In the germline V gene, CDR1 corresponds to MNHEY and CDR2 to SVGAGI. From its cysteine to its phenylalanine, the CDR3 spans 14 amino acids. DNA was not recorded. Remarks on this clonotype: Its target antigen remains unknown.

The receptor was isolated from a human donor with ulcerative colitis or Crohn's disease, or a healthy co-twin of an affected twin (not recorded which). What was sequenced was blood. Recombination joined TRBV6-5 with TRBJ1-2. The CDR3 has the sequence CASSYATGPYGYTF.